This entry lists 9 T cell receptor beta chains sequenced from one sample in a study of blood T cell repertoires in COVID-19. Assay: immunoSEQ multiplex PCR; the TCRdb copy retains only in-frame clones and omits some. The sample includes 250,000 to 350,000 clones, around nine tenths of them seen just once. Sequencing used peripheral blood. These receptors originate from a woman aged 30 to 39 with COVID-19, enrolled during active disease.

The V gene is TRBV7-3, the J gene TRBJ2-1, with 9 bases aligning to TRBD2. The CDR3 is made up of 15 amino acids. Germline assignment: CDR1 SGHTA and CDR2 FQGTGA. V lost 2 bases, J lost 10 bases, and 9 bases stayed unmatched. The CDR3 reads CASSLGGSGSGEQFF. The CDR3 coding sequence is TGTGCCAGCAGCTTAGGTGGTAGCGGGAGTGGCGAGCAGTTCTTC.

V is TRBV28 and J is TRBJ1-5, with unresolved D. The CDR3 consists of 13 residues. V lost 7 bases, J lost 3 bases, and 10 bases lay in between. Germline-derived CDR1 and CDR2 are MDHEN and SYDVKM. CDR3 coding DNA: TGTGCCAGCAAAACAGTATTCAATCAGCCCCAGCATTTT. It encodes CASKTVFNQPQHF.

The V call is TRBV3-1 (or the pseudogene TRBV3-2), the J call TRBJ2-7; 7 bases map to TRBD2. Germline CDR1 and CDR2: LGHDT and YNNKEL (reference sequence). CDR3 length: 15 residues. The V segment lost 4 bases and the J segment 6 bases; nucleotides outside the gene matches: 12. CDR3 DNA: TGTGCCAGCAGCCCCCTTTTTGGGGAGGGGTTCGAGCAGTACTTC. Residues: CASSPLFGEGFEQYF.

The chain couples TRBV6-5 to TRBJ1-6; no definite D call. V was clipped by 4 bases and J by 5 bases, with 9 bases between them. Germline V gene data show CDR1 as MNHEY and CDR2 as SVGAGI. This CDR3 has 14 amino acids. CDR3 DNA: TGTGCCAGCAGTTCAGGACTCGATAATTCACCCCTCCACTTT. Translation gives CASSSGLDNSPLHF.

The chain joins TRBV2 to TRBJ1-5; the D is unclear. Trimming took 8 bases from V and 3 from J, leaving 11 bases between them. CDR1 and CDR2 (germline): SNHLY, FYNNEI. The CDR3 length is 13 residues. The CDR3 reads CASWEGVNQPQHF. Here the CDR3 DNA reads TGTGCCAGCTGGGAGGGCGTCAATCAGCCCCAGCATTTT.

This clone was counted a single time. V is TRBV9 and J is TRBJ2-7, with no clear D. Germline V gives CDR1 SGDLS, CDR2 YYNGEE. Trimming removed 4 bases at V and 1 base at J, with 12 bases between. The CDR3 is made up of 14 amino acids. The chain's CDR3 is CASSPRSYSYEQYF. The CDR3 DNA is TGTGCCAGCAGCCCCCGGTCCTATTCCTACGAGCAGTACTTC.

The gene calls are TRBV19 and TRBJ1-2, with a possible D match to TRBD1 (6 bases). CDR3 length: 13 residues. V lost 1 base, J lost 7 bases, and 10 bases lay in between. Germline values: CDR1 LNHDA, CDR2 SQIVND (reference sequence). As DNA, the CDR3 is TGTGCCAGTAGTATAGGGCAGGGGATTGGCTACACCTTC. It specifies CASSIGQGIGYTF. Together with reference TRBV19 and TRBJ1-2, the CDR3 gives the full variable domain: DGGITQSPKYLFRKEGQNVTLSCEQNLNHDAMYWYRQDPGQGLRLIYYSQIVNDFQKGDIAEGYSVSREKKESFPLTVTSAQKNPTAFYLCASSIGQGIGYTFGSGTRLTVV.

V usage is TRBV6-4 and J usage is TRBJ2-1; D gene uncertain. Germline V gene lookup returns CDR1 MRHNA and CDR2 SNTAGT. With 3 bases removed from V and 6 bases from J, the gap between germline ends came to 12 bases. The CDR3 spans 14 residues. The CDR3 DNA is TGTGCCAGCAGTGATACGTGGGCGTCCAATGAGCAGTTCTTC. Translation: CASSDTWASNEQFF.

V gene TRBV5-1 combines with J gene TRBJ2-7; D may be TRBD2 (6 bases). V lost 0 bases, J lost 1 base, and 11 bases lay in between. Germline CDR1 reads SGHRS; CDR2 reads YFSETQ. The CDR3 loop spans 15 amino acids. Written as DNA, the CDR3 is TGCGCCAGCAGCTTGGGGTCGGGGGATTCCTACGAGCAGTACTTC. Amino acids: CASSLGSGDSYEQYF.